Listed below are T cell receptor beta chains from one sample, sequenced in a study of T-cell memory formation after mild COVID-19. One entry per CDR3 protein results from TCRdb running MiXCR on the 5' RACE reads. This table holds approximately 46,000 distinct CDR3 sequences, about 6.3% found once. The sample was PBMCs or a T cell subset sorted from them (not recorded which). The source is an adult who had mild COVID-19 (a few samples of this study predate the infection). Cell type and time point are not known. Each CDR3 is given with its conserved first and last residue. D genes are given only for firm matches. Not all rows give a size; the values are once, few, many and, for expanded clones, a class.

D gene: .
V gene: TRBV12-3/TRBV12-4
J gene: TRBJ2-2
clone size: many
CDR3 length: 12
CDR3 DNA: TGTGCCAGCAGGCTCTACACCGGGGAGCTGTTTTTT
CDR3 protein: CASRLYTGELFF

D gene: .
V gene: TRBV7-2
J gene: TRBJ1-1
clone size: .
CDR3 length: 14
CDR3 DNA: TGTGCCAGCAGCGCCCAGCGGGGGAACACTGAAGCTTTCTTT
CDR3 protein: CASSAQRGNTEAFF

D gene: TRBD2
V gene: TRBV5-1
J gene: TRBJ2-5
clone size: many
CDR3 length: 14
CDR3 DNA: TGCGCCAGCACGAAGGGACTAGAGGGAGAGACCCAGTACTTC
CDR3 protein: CASTKGLEGETQYF

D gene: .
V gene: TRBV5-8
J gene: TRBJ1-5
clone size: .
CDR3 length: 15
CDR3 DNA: TGTGCCAGCAGCTTGGTGAGCATCAGGCGCCGGCTCCAGCATTTT
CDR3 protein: CASSLVSIRRRLQHF

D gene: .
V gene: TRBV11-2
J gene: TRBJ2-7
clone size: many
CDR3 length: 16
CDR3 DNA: TGTGCCAGCAGCTTAGATGGCAGCGCTCGCTCCTACGAGCAGTACTTC
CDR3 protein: CASSLDGSARSYEQYF

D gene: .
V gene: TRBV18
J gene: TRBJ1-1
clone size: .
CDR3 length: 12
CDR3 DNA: TGTGCCAGCTCACCAGACAGGTTTGCAGCTTTCTTT
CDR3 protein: CASSPDRFAAFF

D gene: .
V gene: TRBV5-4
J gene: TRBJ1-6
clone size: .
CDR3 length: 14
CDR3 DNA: TGTGCCAGCAGCGGGCAGGGGATTAATTCACCCCTCCACTTT
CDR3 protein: CASSGQGINSPLHF

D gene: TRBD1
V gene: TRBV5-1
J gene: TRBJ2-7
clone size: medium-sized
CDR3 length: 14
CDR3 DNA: TGCGCCAGCAGCTCCGGGACAGGCCTTTACGAGCAGTACTTC
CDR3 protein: CASSSGTGLYEQYF

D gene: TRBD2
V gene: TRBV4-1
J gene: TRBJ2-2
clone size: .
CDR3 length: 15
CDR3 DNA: TGCGCCAGCAGCCAAGAACCGGGGGGCACCGGGGAGCTGTTTTTT
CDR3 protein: CASSQEPGGTGELFF

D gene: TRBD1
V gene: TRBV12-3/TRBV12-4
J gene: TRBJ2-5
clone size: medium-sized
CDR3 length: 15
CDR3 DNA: TGTGCCAGCAGCCCCGGGCTACAGGGGGCAGAGACCCAGTACTTC
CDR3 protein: CASSPGLQGAETQYF

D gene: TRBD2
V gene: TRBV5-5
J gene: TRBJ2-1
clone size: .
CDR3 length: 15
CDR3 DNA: TGTGCCAGCAGCGTTAGCGGGCAGACCTACAATGAGCAGTTCTTC
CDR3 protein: CASSVSGQTYNEQFF

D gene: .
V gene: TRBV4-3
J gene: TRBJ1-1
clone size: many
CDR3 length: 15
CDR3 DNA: TGCGCCAGCAGCCAAGATTATGTGGGGAGGACTGAAGCTTTCTTT
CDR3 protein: CASSQDYVGRTEAFF

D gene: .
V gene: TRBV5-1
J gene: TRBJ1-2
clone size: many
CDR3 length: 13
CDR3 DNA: TGCGCCAGCAGCGACCGGGACCCCGAGGGCTACACCTTC
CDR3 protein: CASSDRDPEGYTF

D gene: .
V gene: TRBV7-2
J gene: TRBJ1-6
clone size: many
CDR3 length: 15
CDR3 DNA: TGTGCCAGCAGCTTAAATGACAGGCTCTATTCACCCCTCCACTTT
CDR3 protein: CASSLNDRLYSPLHF

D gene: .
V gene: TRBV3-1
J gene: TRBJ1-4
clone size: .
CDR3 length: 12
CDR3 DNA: TGTGCCAGCAGCGGAGGGCGGTCGGAACTGTTTTTT
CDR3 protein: CASSGGRSELFF

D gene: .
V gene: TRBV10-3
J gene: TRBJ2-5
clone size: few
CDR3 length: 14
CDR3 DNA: TGTGCCATCAGTGGGGGCAACGAACAAGAGACCCAGTACTTC
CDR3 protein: CAISGGNEQETQYF

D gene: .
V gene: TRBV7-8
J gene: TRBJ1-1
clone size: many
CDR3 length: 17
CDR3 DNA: TGTGCCAGCAGCTTAGAGGCTGTTGGGTCAGCGAACACTGAAGCTTTCTTT
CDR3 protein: CASSLEAVGSANTEAFF

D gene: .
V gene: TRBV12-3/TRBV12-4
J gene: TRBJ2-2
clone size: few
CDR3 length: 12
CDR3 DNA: TGTGCCAGCAGTAGAGGCCCCGGGGAGCTGTTTTTT
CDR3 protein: CASSRGPGELFF

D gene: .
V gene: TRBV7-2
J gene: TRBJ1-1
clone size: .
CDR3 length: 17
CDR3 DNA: TGTGCCAGCAGCCTACACGGGCGACGGTTCGGGAACACTGAAGCTTTCTTT
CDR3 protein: CASSLHGRRFGNTEAFF

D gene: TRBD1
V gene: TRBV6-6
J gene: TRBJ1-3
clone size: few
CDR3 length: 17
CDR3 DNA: TGTGCCAGCAGTAGACAGGGGAGGGTCCCCTCTGGAAACACCATATATTTT
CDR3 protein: CASSRQGRVPSGNTIYF

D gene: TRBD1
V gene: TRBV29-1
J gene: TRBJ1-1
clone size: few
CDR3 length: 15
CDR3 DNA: TGCAGCGTGGGGAATGTGGACAGGGTCGACACTGAAGCTTTCTTT
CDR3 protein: CSVGNVDRVDTEAFF

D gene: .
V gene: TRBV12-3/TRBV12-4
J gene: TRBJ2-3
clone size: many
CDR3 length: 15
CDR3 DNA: TGTGCCAGCAGTCCTCAGGGGTCTAGCACAGATACGCAGTATTTT
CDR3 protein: CASSPQGSSTDTQYF

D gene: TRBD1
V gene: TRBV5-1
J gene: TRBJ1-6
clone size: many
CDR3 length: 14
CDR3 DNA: TGCGCCAGCAGGCCTGACAGGGGTAATTCACCCCTCCACTTT
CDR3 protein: CASRPDRGNSPLHF

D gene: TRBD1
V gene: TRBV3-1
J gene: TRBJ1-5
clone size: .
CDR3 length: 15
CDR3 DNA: TGTGCCAGCAGCCGAGACAGGGATAGCAATCAGCCCCAGCATTTT
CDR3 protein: CASSRDRDSNQPQHF

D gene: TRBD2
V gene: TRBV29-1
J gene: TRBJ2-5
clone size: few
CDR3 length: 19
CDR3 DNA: TGCAGCGTTGAAGAGGGACTAGCGGGAGGCCTAACCACCCAAGAGACCCAGTACTTC
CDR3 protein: CSVEEGLAGGLTTQETQYF